The source of this T cell receptor beta chain is a study of Graves' ophthalmopathy and Graves' hyperthyroidism. Study context: Peripheral blood was collected at initial diagnosis, before any treatment. Study-wide findings and caveats: Using a 13-signature model, the authors split ophthalmopathy from stable hyperthyroidism, with 85% to 90% sensitivity and 80% to 84% specificity. Most expanded clonotypes in thyroid above 0.001 frequency also showed up in blood.

Germline loops: CDR1 LNHDA, CDR2 SQIVND (reference sequence). V shed 6 bases and J 4 bases; nucleotides not matched to a gene: 8. This CDR3 is 16 amino acids long. The authors amplified TCR beta CDR3 regions, and they did so from RNA transcripts for repertoire sequencing. HTBI-primed RT-PCR formed the first round, and a multiplex PCR formed the second. TCRdb called the multiplex PCR reads again in MiXCR, with one record for every CDR3 protein. The data contain about 640,000 distinct CDR3 sequences, roughly 39% of them singletons. With regard to this clonotype: Its cognate antigen is unknown.

From fresh peripheral blood, around 10 ml in volume, the PBMCs were obtained. Sequenced sample: peripheral blood. The V gene is TRBV19, the J gene TRBJ2-2, with 10 bases matching TRBD1. The TCR comes from an adult man with Graves' ophthalmopathy. CDR3 nucleotide sequence: TGTGCCAGTAGCCTCGAGGGACAGGGGCTCACCGGGGAGCTGTTTTTT. It is translated as CASSLEGQGLTGELFF.